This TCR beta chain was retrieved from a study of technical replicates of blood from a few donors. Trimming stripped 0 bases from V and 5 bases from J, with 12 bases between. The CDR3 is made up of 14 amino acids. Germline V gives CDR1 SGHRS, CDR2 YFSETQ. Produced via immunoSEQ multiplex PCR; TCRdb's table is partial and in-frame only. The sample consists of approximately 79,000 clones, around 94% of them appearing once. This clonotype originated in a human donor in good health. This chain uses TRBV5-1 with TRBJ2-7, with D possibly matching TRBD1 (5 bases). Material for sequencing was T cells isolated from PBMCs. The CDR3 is CASSLVEGVDEQYF. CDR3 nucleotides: TGCGCCAGCAGCTTGGTGGAAGGGGTGGACGAGCAGTACTTC.